This T cell receptor beta chain was sequenced in a study of post-analysis software for immune sequencing data. Overall study findings and caveats: TRBV segments more frequent in patients than in controls numbered a few and included TRBV5-6, TRBV5-1 and TRBV20-1.

This clonotype was counted between two and nine times. What it binds is unknown. Every TCR beta cDNA library bore unique molecular identifiers. TCRdb re-called the PCR reads through MiXCR, storing one row per CDR3 protein. The data contain around 440,000 distinct CDR3 sequences, roughly 45% of them seen just once; the ten biggest clones take up 9.5% to 13%. The CDR3 has 15 amino acids. The trim removed 7 bases at V and 1 base at J, leaving 10 bases unmatched. The chain links TRBV12-3 or TRBV12-4 to TRBJ2-7; 7 nucleotides match TRBD2. This TCR derives from a girl between 5 and 17 years old with multiple sclerosis. Sample: blood. CDR3 region: CASNPSGDVSYEQYF. The CDR3 nucleotides read TGTGCCAGCAACCCCAGCGGGGACGTTTCCTACGAGCAGTACTTC.